Each of the 8 T cell receptor beta chains below was sequenced from the same sample in a study of T cells after yellow fever vaccination. TCRdb reanalysed the 5' RACE reads using MiXCR and keeps one entry per CDR3 protein. Among roughly 500,000 distinct CDR3 sequences listed, over 15% were seen once. The sample consisted of PBMCs, taken 15 days after the yellow fever booster vaccination. Every receptor here comes from a man aged 30 to 45 who received the YFV17D yellow fever vaccine.

This clonotype has only one observation. The genes are TRBV18 and TRBJ2-1, with 9 bases matching TRBD2. Trimming cost V 0 bases and J 3 bases; bases outside gene matches: 3. The CDR3 runs to 16 residues. Germline V gene lookup returns CDR1 KGHSH and CDR2 LQKENI. The CDR3 nucleotides are TGTGCCAGCTCACCACCGCGAGCGGGAGGCTACAATGAGCAGTTCTTC. Residues: CASSPPRAGGYNEQFF.

This clonotype has more than one count but fewer than ten. For the CDR3, the DNA is TGCGCCAGCAGCCTTGGTTCCTTGGCCGGGGAGCTGTTTTTT. Translated, it gives CASSLGSLAGELFF. V is TRBV5-1 and J is TRBJ2-2, with D uncertain. Germline assignment: CDR1 SGHRS and CDR2 YFSETQ. The CDR3 covers 14 residues. V was pared by 4 bases and J by 6 bases, with 13 bases between.

J is TRBJ2-3 and V is TRBV19; D uncertain. V was cut by 6 bases and J by 1 base, with 8 bases left in between. The germline V gene has CDR1 LNHDA and CDR2 SQIVND (reference sequence). The CDR3 has 13 residues. The chain's CDR3 is CASRNRGTDTQYF. As DNA, the CDR3 is TGTGCCAGTAGAAATCGGGGCACAGATACGCAGTATTTT.

This sequence joins TRBV10-1 and TRBJ2-7, with 13 bases that match TRBD2. CDR1 is WNHNN, CDR2 SYGVQD, per germline (reference sequence). CDR3 size: 16 residues. Losses at the gene ends were 2 bases for V and 2 bases for J; bases not matched to a gene: 3. For the CDR3, the DNA is TGCGCCAGCAGTGAGGACGGACTAGCGGGAGCCTACGAGCAGTACTTC. Translation: CASSEDGLAGAYEQYF.

This chain links TRBV29-1 with TRBJ1-2, with D tentatively TRBD1 (5 bases). The V end was cut by 7 bases, the J end by 4 bases, with 16 bases between. The CDR3 sequence is 13 residues long. The V gene's germline CDR1 is SQVTM and CDR2 ANQGSEA. The CDR3: CSADFGQGYGYTF. The CDR3 coding sequence is TGCAGCGCCGACTTCGGGCAGGGCTATGGCTACACCTTC.

This clonotype was picked up a small number of times. V and J are TRBV4-3 and TRBJ2-6; D call uncertain. Trimming stripped 4 bases from V and 1 base from J, with 17 bases between. Germline V CDR1 and CDR2: LGHNA, YSLEER. The CDR3 runs 18 residues. For the CDR3, the DNA is TGCGCCAGCAGCCGTCAAACGGCAGTCGGGTCTGGGGCCAACGTCCTGACTTTC. It specifies CASSRQTAVGSGANVLTF.

This clonotype was picked up a small number of times. The chain uses TRBV20-1 and TRBJ2-7; D remains ambiguous. The CDR3 sequence is 14 residues long. The V gene lost 6 bases and the J gene lost 0 bases, with 15 bases spanning the gap. CDR1 DFQATT and CDR2 SNEGSKA come from the germline V gene (reference sequence). For the CDR3, the DNA is TGCAGTGCCGTGAGCCGACGATCCTCCTACGAGCAGTACTTC. Residues: CSAVSRRSSYEQYF.

This clonotype was counted between two and nine times. The chain recombines TRBV6-2 or TRBV6-3 with TRBJ2-3; D is perhaps TRBD2 (6 bases). CDR1 MNHEY and CDR2 SVGEGT come from the germline V gene. V was trimmed by 9 bases and J by 4 bases, leaving 14 bases between them. The length of the CDR3 is 13 residues. CDR3 DNA: TGTGCCAGTCGGAGGGCGGGATCAGATACGCAGTATTTT. The encoded protein is CASRRAGSDTQYF.